The 8 T cell receptor beta chains reported below all come from one sample, sequenced in a study of T cells in Graves' hyperthyroidism and ophthalmopathy. The source material, RNA transcripts, was used to amplify TCR beta CDR3 regions. HTBI primers were employed in a first-round RT-PCR of the TCR CDR3. TCRdb ran MiXCR on the multiplex PCR reads and lists one entry per CDR3 protein. The repertoire has 200,000 to 250,000 distinct CDR3 sequences, 15% to 20% of them found once; the top ten carry approximately 30%. The sample taken for sequencing was blood. Receptor source: a woman aged 18-30 years with Graves' ophthalmopathy.

This clonotype was observed at least ten times. The chain's CDR3 is CASTLSGSTDTQYF. Written as DNA, the CDR3 is TGTGCCAGCACCCTATCAGGGTCCACAGATACGCAGTATTTT. This chain uses TRBV2 with TRBJ2-3; D might be TRBD1 (5 bases). V lost 7 bases and J 2 bases, leaving 13 bases between the germline ends. This CDR3 has 14 residues. Germline lookup yields CDR1 SNHLY and CDR2 FYNNEI.

This clonotype was seen at least ten times. J is TRBJ2-5 and V is TRBV5-6; TRBD1 agrees at 10 bases. Trimming took 4 bases from V and 0 from J; bases not matched to a gene: 9. This CDR3 is 17 amino acids long. CDR1 is SGHDT and CDR2 is YYEEEE in the germline V gene. CDR3 loop: CASSMGFGTGDQETQYF. The CDR3 DNA is TGTGCCAGCAGCATGGGATTTGGGACAGGGGACCAAGAGACCCAGTACTTC.

This clonotype was seen at least ten times. The rearrangement links TRBV13 to TRBJ2-1; 9 nucleotides match TRBD2. CDR3 length equals 18 residues. CDR1 is PRHDT and CDR2 is FYEKMQ in the germline V gene (reference sequence). Unmatched junction bases numbered 15, after V lost 5 bases and J lost 4 bases. The DNA for the CDR3 is TGTGCCAGCAGCGTATCCGGCCCTGCGGGGGGGATTTACAATGAGCAGTTCTTC. It specifies CASSVSGPAGGIYNEQFF.

This clonotype came up many times. The J gene is TRBJ1-2, the V gene TRBV2; no clear D gene. The germline V gene encodes CDR1 SNHLY and CDR2 FYNNEI. This CDR3 contains 13 residues. V lost 6 bases and J 6 bases, leaving 14 bases between the germline ends. CDR3: CASRREYSNGYTF. For the CDR3, the DNA is TGTGCCAGCAGGAGGGAGTACAGTAATGGCTACACCTTC.

This clonotype came up many times. The chain employs TRBV20-1 and TRBJ2-1; 12 nucleotides align to TRBD2. Trimming removed 0 bases from V and 9 bases from J; junction bases left unmatched: 0. The CDR3 contains 13 residues. Germline V gene lookup returns CDR1 DFQATT and CDR2 SNEGSKA (reference sequence). In DNA form, the CDR3 reads TGCAGTGCTAGAGAGACTAGCGGGGGTGAGCAGTTCTTC. Translation gives CSARETSGGEQFF.

There are many counts of this clonotype. This chain connects TRBV7-9 to TRBJ2-1, with 8 bases that match TRBD2. Germline V gene data show CDR1 as SEHNR and CDR2 as FQNEAQ (reference sequence). J lost 3 bases, V lost 1 base, and 5 bases had no gene match. CDR3 size: 16 residues. In DNA, the CDR3 is TGTGCCAGCAGCTTAGTTCGGCGGGGGGTCTACAATGAGCAGTTCTTC. Protein sequence: CASSLVRRGVYNEQFF.

This clonotype was counted ten times or more. V is TRBV5-1 and J is TRBJ2-7, with D unclear. This CDR3 contains 16 residues. CDR1 is SGHRS, CDR2 YFSETQ, per germline. Trimming removed 1 base at V and 0 bases at J, with 14 bases between. The CDR3 here is CASSLSPAPSSYEQYF. CDR3 DNA sequence: TGCGCCAGCAGCTTGTCTCCAGCCCCTTCCTCCTACGAGCAGTACTTC.

This clonotype has at least ten counts. The chain has TRBV7-9 and TRBJ2-1; tentatively, D is TRBD1 or TRBD2 (6 bases each). V was shortened by 3 bases and J by 5 bases, with 20 bases between the two germline ends. This CDR3 is 17 amino acids long. CDR1 is SEHNR, CDR2 FQNEAQ, per germline (reference sequence). This CDR3 is CASSFFLRGQTDNEQFF. CDR3 nucleotide sequence: TGTGCCAGCAGCTTCTTCCTACGGGGGCAGACAGACAATGAGCAGTTCTTC.